The next 7 T cell receptor beta chains were all read from a single sample in a study of blood T cell repertoires in COVID-19. Sequencing used immunoSEQ multiplex PCR; TCRdb keeps in-frame clones, though not all of them. The table includes 100,000 to 150,000 clones, roughly 85% detected once. Sequencing input: peripheral blood. The receptors come from an elderly woman with COVID-19, enrolled during active disease.

The chain recombines TRBV7-2 with TRBJ2-1; weak D call: TRBD2 (6 bases). Germline V gene lookup returns CDR1 SGHTA and CDR2 FQGNSA. V lost 3 bases, J lost 10 bases, and 16 bases lay in between. The CDR3 is 14 residues long. CDR3 sequence (DNA): TGTGCCAGCAGCTTTAAACTAGCTGTAGGCGAGCAGTTCTTC. Translating gives CASSFKLAVGEQFF.

This sequence joins TRBV28 and TRBJ2-5, with TRBD1 as a possible D gene (10 bases). The V end lost 4 bases, the J end lost 1 base, and 25 bases lay between the germline ends. Germline V gives CDR1 MDHEN, CDR2 SYDVKM. The CDR3 loop spans 19 amino acids. As DNA, the CDR3 is TGTGCCAGCAGTTCGGGACAGGGGCGAGCGGGAGGCCTCCAAGAGACCCAGTACTTC. Amino acids: CASSSGQGRAGGLQETQYF.

The chain joins TRBV19 to TRBJ1-5; D gene unclear. Germline loops: CDR1 LNHDA, CDR2 SQIVND (reference sequence). CDR3 length: 15 residues. V was pared by 7 bases and J by 4 bases, with 17 bases between. CDR3 region: CASTLEPLTNQPQHF. CDR3 sequence (DNA): TGTGCCAGTACACTCGAACCGTTGACAAATCAGCCCCAGCATTTT.

The chain joins TRBV5-4 to TRBJ1-1, with 8 bases aligning to TRBD1. CDR3 size: 15 residues. J lost 6 bases, V lost 0 bases, and 7 bases had no gene match. The germline gives CDR1 SGHNT, CDR2 YYREEE (reference sequence). The CDR3 sequence is CASSLAAGGGAEAFF. The CDR3 DNA sequence: TGTGCCAGCAGCTTGGCCGCAGGGGGCGGCGCTGAAGCTTTCTTT.

The rearrangement links TRBV4-1 to TRBJ2-1, with TRBD2 matching 8 bases. The CDR3 contains 16 residues. CDR1 and CDR2 (germline): MGHRA, YSYEKL. The junction had 10 bases not matched to a gene; V was cut back by 1 base and J by 8 bases. CDR3 nucleotides: TGCGCCAGCAGCCAAGCTCCAGCGGGAGTTTCGGATGAGCAGTTCTTC. Residues: CASSQAPAGVSDEQFF.

This clone appeared once. Other DNA sequences in this sample translate to the same CDR3. The chain couples TRBV19 to TRBJ2-3; D not certain. Germline V gene data show CDR1 as LNHDA and CDR2 as SQIVND (reference sequence). The CDR3 contains 13 residues. The V end was cut by 1 base, the J end by 3 bases, with 5 bases between. The CDR3 sequence is CASSIAGTDTQYF. CDR3 sequence (DNA): TGTGCCAGTAGTATAGCAGGAACAGATACGCAGTATTTT.

This chain uses TRBV2 with TRBJ2-7; 11 bases line up with TRBD2. The CDR3 contains 14 residues. V was pared by 4 bases and J by 2 bases, with 1 base of the junction left unmatched. CDR1 and CDR2 (germline): SNHLY, FYNNEI. The DNA for the CDR3 is TGTGCCAGCAGTGGACTAGCGGGGACCTACGAGCAGTACTTC. It yields the protein CASSGLAGTYEQYF.